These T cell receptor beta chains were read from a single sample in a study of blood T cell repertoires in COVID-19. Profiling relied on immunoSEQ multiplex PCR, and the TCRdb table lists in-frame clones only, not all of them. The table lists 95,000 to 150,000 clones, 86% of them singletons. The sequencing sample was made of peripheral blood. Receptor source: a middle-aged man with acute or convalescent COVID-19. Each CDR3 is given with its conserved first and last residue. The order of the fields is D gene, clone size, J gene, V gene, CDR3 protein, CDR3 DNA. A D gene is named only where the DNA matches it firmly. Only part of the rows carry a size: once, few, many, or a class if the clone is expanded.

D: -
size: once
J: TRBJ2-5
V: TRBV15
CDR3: CATSIGGAGTQYF
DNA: TGTGCCACCAGCATAGGGGGGGCCGGGACCCAGTACTTC

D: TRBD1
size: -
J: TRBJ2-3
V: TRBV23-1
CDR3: CASSGQGNTDTQYF
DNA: TGCGCCAGCAGCGGACAGGGAAACACAGATACGCAGTATTTT

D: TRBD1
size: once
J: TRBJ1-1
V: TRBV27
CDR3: CASSLAGGNTEAFF
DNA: TGTGCCAGCAGTTTGGCAGGGGGCAACACTGAAGCTTTCTTT

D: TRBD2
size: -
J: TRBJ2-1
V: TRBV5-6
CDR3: CASSFPTSGGEQFF
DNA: TGTGCCAGCAGCTTCCCGACTAGCGGGGGTGAGCAGTTCTTC

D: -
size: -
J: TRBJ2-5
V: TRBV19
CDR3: CASSIVNLPETQYF
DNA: TGTGCCAGTAGTATAGTCAACCTACCAGAGACCCAGTACTTC

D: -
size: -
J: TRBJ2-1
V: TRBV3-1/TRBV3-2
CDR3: CASSQVRTGEQFF
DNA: TGTGCCAGCAGCCAAGTCCGTACGGGTGAGCAGTTCTTC

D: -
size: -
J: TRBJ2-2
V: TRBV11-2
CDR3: CASSLSRGPITGELFF
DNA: TGTGCCAGCAGCTTATCCAGAGGGCCGATCACCGGGGAGCTGTTTTTT

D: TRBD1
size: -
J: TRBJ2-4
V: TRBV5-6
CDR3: CASSRSGTGLAKNIQYF
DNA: TGTGCCAGCAGTCGCTCCGGGACAGGGCTAGCCAAAAACATTCAGTACTTC

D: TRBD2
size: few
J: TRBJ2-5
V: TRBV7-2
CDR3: CASSSPVLAGGEETQYF
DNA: TGTGCCAGCAGCTCCCCGGTTCTAGCGGGGGGGGAAGAGACCCAGTACTTC

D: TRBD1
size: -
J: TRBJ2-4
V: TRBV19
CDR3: CASSSLGTGGDVGAIQYF
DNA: TGTGCCAGTAGTAGTCTCGGGACAGGGGGTGATGTAGGGGCCATTCAGTACTTC

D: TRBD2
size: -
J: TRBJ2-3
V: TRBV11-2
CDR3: CASSSDVAGGTDTQYF
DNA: TGTGCCAGCAGCTCGGACGTAGCGGGAGGAACAGATACGCAGTATTTT

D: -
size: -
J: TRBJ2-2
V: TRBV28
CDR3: CASSFSGAGELFF
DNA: TGTGCCAGCAGTTTTTCAGGGGCCGGGGAGCTGTTTTTT

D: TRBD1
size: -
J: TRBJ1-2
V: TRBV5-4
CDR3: CASSADRRYGYTF
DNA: TGTGCCAGCAGCGCGGACAGGAGATATGGCTACACCTTC

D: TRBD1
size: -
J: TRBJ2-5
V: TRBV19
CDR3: CASSRQGAEETQYF
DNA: TGTGCCAGTAGTAGACAGGGGGCCGAAGAGACCCAGTACTTC

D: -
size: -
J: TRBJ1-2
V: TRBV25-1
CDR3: CASSPPLGRGNYGYTF
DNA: TGTGCCAGCAGTCCACCCCTGGGCAGGGGAAACTATGGCTACACCTTC

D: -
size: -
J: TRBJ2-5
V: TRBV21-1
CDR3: CASSTDRVGTSETQYF
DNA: TGTGCCAGCAGCACAGACAGGGTCGGAACTTCGGAGACCCAGTACTTC

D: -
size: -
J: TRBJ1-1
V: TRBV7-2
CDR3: CASSLGRMFEAFF
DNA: TGTGCCAGCAGCTTAGGGAGGATGTTTGAAGCTTTCTTT

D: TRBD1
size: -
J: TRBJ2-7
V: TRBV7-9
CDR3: CASSLGDRVSYEQYF
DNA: TGTGCCAGCAGCTTAGGGGACAGGGTCTCCTACGAGCAGTACTTC

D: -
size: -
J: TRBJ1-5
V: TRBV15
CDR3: CATSRDRGRGGQPQHF
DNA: TGTGCCACCAGCAGAGATCGGGGGAGGGGAGGACAGCCCCAGCATTTT

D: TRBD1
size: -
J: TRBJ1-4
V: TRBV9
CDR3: CASSVRTGDEKLFF
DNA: TGTGCCAGCAGCGTAAGGACAGGGGATGAAAAACTGTTTTTT

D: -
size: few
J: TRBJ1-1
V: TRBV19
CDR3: CASTPERGMGGTEAFF
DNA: TGTGCCAGTACCCCTGAGAGGGGTATGGGGGGCACTGAAGCTTTCTTT

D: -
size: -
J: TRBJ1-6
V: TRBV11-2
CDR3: CASSPGLNSPLHF
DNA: TGTGCCAGCAGCCCCGGTCTTAATTCACCCCTCCACTTT

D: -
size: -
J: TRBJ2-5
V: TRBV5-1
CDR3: CASSLVPGIQETQYF
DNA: TGCGCCAGCAGCTTGGTACCCGGGATCCAAGAGACCCAGTACTTC

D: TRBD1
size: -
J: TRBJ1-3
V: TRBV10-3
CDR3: CAISDAVQGAGNTIYF
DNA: TGTGCCATCAGTGACGCGGTACAGGGGGCTGGAAACACCATATATTTT